These T cell receptor beta chains were read from a single sample in a study of regulatory T cells in long-lasting Graves disease. Each CDR3 protein is one row after TCRdb ran MiXCR on the multiplex PCR reads. The table has approximately 560,000 distinct CDR3 sequences, approximately 16% seen once. These data also formed part of another study, on T cells in Graves' hyperthyroidism and ophthalmopathy.

Sequenced here: peripheral blood mononuclear cells (PBMCs), sampled at new diagnosis, from a patient treated with antithyroid drugs. All receptors derive from a man aged 18 to 29 with Graves disease. CDR3s include the opening cysteine and the closing phenylalanine or tryptophan. Fields, in order: D gene, CDR3 length, V gene, clone size, J gene, CDR3 protein, CDR3 DNA. The D gene is left open where the match is weak. Clone size is not always given. Where it is, it says once, few, many or a class for expanded clones.

d_gene: -; len: 14; v_gene: TRBV7-9; abundance: many; j_gene: TRBJ1-2; CDR3aa: CASSFGTKNYGYTF; CDR3nt: TGTGCCAGCAGCTTTGGGACGAAAAACTATGGCTACACCTTC
d_gene: -; len: 16; v_gene: TRBV5-1; abundance: -; j_gene: TRBJ1-2; CDR3aa: CASSPFGKDSRGGYTF; CDR3nt: TGCGCCAGCAGCCCATTCGGTAAAGATTCAAGGGGAGGCTACACCTTC
d_gene: -; len: 10; v_gene: TRBV20-1; abundance: few; j_gene: TRBJ1-4; CDR3aa: CSARDEKLFF; CDR3nt: TGCAGTGCTAGAGATGAAAAACTGTTTTTT
d_gene: -; len: 13; v_gene: TRBV2; abundance: many; j_gene: TRBJ2-2; CDR3aa: CASSYQGIGELFF; CDR3nt: TGTGCCAGCAGTTATCAGGGGATCGGGGAGCTGTTTTTT
d_gene: -; len: 14; v_gene: TRBV5-1; abundance: many; j_gene: TRBJ2-7; CDR3aa: CASSLQDSIYEQYF; CDR3nt: TGCGCCAGCAGCTTGCAGGATTCCATCTACGAGCAGTACTTC
d_gene: -; len: 15; v_gene: TRBV19; abundance: once; j_gene: TRBJ1-5; CDR3aa: CASSIPRSSNQPQHF; CDR3nt: TGTGCCAGTAGTATTCCTCGGAGTAGCAATCAGCCCCAGCATTTT
d_gene: -; len: 16; v_gene: TRBV28; abundance: many; j_gene: TRBJ2-2; CDR3aa: CASSLQGRRGTGELFF; CDR3nt: TGTGCCAGCAGTTTACAGGGACGGCGGGGCACCGGGGAGCTGTTTTTT
d_gene: -; len: 13; v_gene: TRBV29-1; abundance: many; j_gene: TRBJ2-3; CDR3aa: CSAQSGRGDTQYF; CDR3nt: TGCAGCGCCCAGAGCGGACGGGGAGATACGCAGTATTTT
d_gene: TRBD2; len: 20; v_gene: TRBV7-9; abundance: -; j_gene: TRBJ2-2; CDR3aa: CASSRGLAGETGENTGELFF; CDR3nt: TGTGCCAGCAGCAGGGGACTAGCGGGAGAAACGGGTGAGAACACCGGGGAGCTGTTTTTT
d_gene: -; len: 12; v_gene: TRBV7-9; abundance: many; j_gene: TRBJ1-1; CDR3aa: CASSYGSEGTFF; CDR3nt: TGTGCCAGCAGCTACGGGAGTGAGGGGACTTTCTTT
d_gene: -; len: 14; v_gene: TRBV7-9; abundance: few; j_gene: TRBJ2-7; CDR3aa: CASSKPDMGNEQYF; CDR3nt: TGTGCCAGCAGCAAGCCTGACATGGGTAACGAGCAGTACTTC
d_gene: -; len: 15; v_gene: TRBV5-1; abundance: many; j_gene: TRBJ2-3; CDR3aa: CASTLRTSGTDTQYF; CDR3nt: TGCGCCAGCACCCTACGAACAAGCGGCACAGATACGCAGTATTTT